This T cell receptor (beta chain) came from a study of blood T cell repertoires in COVID-19. V lost 0 bases, J lost 5 bases, and 7 bases stayed unmatched. Per germline, CDR1 SGHRS and CDR2 YFSETQ. CDR3 length equals 15 residues. Assay used: immunoSEQ multiplex PCR; TCRdb lists only in-frame clones, some missing. The sample has around 250,000 clones, around 84% seen once. Sequencing was performed on PBMCs or T cells enriched from blood (not recorded which). The chain couples TRBV5-1 to TRBJ1-2; TRBD1 agrees at 7 bases. This receptor was taken from a man aged 40-49 years who had been exposed to COVID-19. CDR3 bases: TGCGCCAGCAGCTTGGAAGAAGACAGGGAATATGGCTACACCTTC. This codes for CASSLEEDREYGYTF. The entire variable domain, with the rest obtained from reference TRBV5-1 and TRBJ1-2, is as follows: KAGVTQTPRYLIKTRGQQVTLSCSPISGHRSVSWYQQTPGQGLQFLFEYFSETQRNKGNFPGRFSGRQFSNSRSEMNVSTLELGDSALYLCASSLEEDREYGYTFGSGTRLTVV.